This T cell receptor (beta chain) was found in a study of shared clonotypes between healthy human individuals. Produced via immunoSEQ multiplex PCR; TCRdb's table is partial and in-frame only. The table includes about 530,000 clones, roughly 95% detected once. The germline V gene has CDR1 MGHRA and CDR2 YSYEKL. V shed 0 bases and J 1 base; nucleotides not matched to a gene: 11. The CDR3 covers 19 residues. Sequences were obtained from naive CD4+ T cells sorted from blood. The subset is: CD45RA+ positively selected. V is TRBV4-1 and J is TRBJ2-4; TRBD2 matches at 8 bases. The source of this sequence is a woman aged 25 to 39 in good health. CDR3 loop: CASSQESRGSGKAKNIQYF. For the CDR3, the DNA is TGCGCCAGCAGCCAAGAAAGTCGGGGTAGCGGGAAGGCCAAAAACATTCAGTACTTC.